The rows below give T cell receptor beta chains drawn from one sample of a study of blood T cell repertoires in COVID-19. Produced via immunoSEQ multiplex PCR; TCRdb's table is partial and in-frame only. The sample carries fewer than 250,000 clones, almost 85% recorded once. The specimen sequenced was peripheral blood. Source of these receptors: a woman aged 70 to 79 with active or convalescent COVID-19. Each CDR3 is given with its conserved first and last residue. The D gene is left open where the match is weak. A clone size is listed for some rows: how often the clone was seen (once, few, many), or a class if it is expanded.

abundance: few; d_gene: TRBD2; j_gene: TRBJ2-5; v_gene: TRBV29-1; CDR3nt: TGCAGCGTTGAAAGGGGCGGGAGAGGCGAGACCCAGTACTTC; CDR3aa: CSVERGGRGETQYF
abundance: .; d_gene: .; j_gene: TRBJ2-2; v_gene: TRBV7-6; CDR3nt: TGTGCCAGCAACGGAGTTAGCGGCTACACCGGGGAGCTGTTTTTT; CDR3aa: CASNGVSGYTGELFF
abundance: .; d_gene: TRBD1; j_gene: TRBJ1-6; v_gene: TRBV2; CDR3nt: TGTGCCAGCACGCCCTTGAGGACAGGGCAATCACCCCTCCACTTT; CDR3aa: CASTPLRTGQSPLHF
abundance: .; d_gene: TRBD1; j_gene: TRBJ1-5; v_gene: TRBV2; CDR3nt: TGTGCCAGCAGAGAACAGGGGGGTAGGGGTCAGCCCCAGCATTTT; CDR3aa: CASREQGGRGQPQHF
abundance: .; d_gene: TRBD1; j_gene: TRBJ1-1; v_gene: TRBV27; CDR3nt: TGTGCCAGCAGCACAGGGGGCGGCATCACTGAAGCTTTCTTT; CDR3aa: CASSTGGGITEAFF
abundance: .; d_gene: TRBD2; j_gene: TRBJ2-1; v_gene: TRBV9; CDR3nt: TGTGCCAGCAGCGTAGAAGCTAGCGGGGCCTACAATGAGCAGTTCTTC; CDR3aa: CASSVEASGAYNEQFF
abundance: .; d_gene: .; j_gene: TRBJ1-1; v_gene: TRBV7-3; CDR3nt: TGTGCCAGCAGCTTAAAAGGGGAGGGGGTCCTTGAAGCTTTCTTT; CDR3aa: CASSLKGEGVLEAFF
abundance: .; d_gene: .; j_gene: TRBJ1-3; v_gene: TRBV4-1; CDR3nt: TGCGCCAGCAGCCAAGATTTTGGACGGACACTCTCTGGAAACACCATATATTTT; CDR3aa: CASSQDFGRTLSGNTIYF
abundance: .; d_gene: .; j_gene: TRBJ2-7; v_gene: TRBV4-1; CDR3nt: TGCGCCAGCAGCCTTTCCGGAGGGGCGGGCGAGCAGTACTTC; CDR3aa: CASSLSGGAGEQYF
abundance: .; d_gene: TRBD1; j_gene: TRBJ1-2; v_gene: TRBV6-5; CDR3nt: TGTGCCAGCAGTCCAAGGACAGGGCTTGGCTACACCTTC; CDR3aa: CASSPRTGLGYTF
abundance: .; d_gene: TRBD2; j_gene: TRBJ2-1; v_gene: TRBV3-1/TRBV3-2; CDR3nt: TGTGCCAGCAGCCATTCCGGGGGGGACAATGAGCAGTTCTTC; CDR3aa: CASSHSGGDNEQFF
abundance: .; d_gene: .; j_gene: TRBJ2-7; v_gene: TRBV5-5; CDR3nt: TGTGCCAGCAGCTCGAGGGGACACGTATCCTACGAGCAGTACTTC; CDR3aa: CASSSRGHVSYEQYF
abundance: few; d_gene: .; j_gene: TRBJ2-7; v_gene: TRBV21-1; CDR3nt: TGTGCCAGCAGCAAAGGGGAGGACCAGGGCGACGAGCAGTACTTC; CDR3aa: CASSKGEDQGDEQYF
abundance: .; d_gene: TRBD1; j_gene: TRBJ1-4; v_gene: TRBV28; CDR3nt: TGTGCCAGCAGTTCGGGACAGATAATAACTAATGAAAAACTGTTTTTT; CDR3aa: CASSSGQIITNEKLFF
abundance: .; d_gene: TRBD1; j_gene: TRBJ2-4; v_gene: TRBV18; CDR3nt: TGTGCCAGCTCACCTCAATCCGGGACAGGATCAAACATTCAGTACTTC; CDR3aa: CASSPQSGTGSNIQYF
abundance: .; d_gene: TRBD2; j_gene: TRBJ2-3; v_gene: TRBV4-2; CDR3nt: TGTGCCAGCAGCCAAGTGGGAGCGGGAGGGACAGATACGCAGTATTTT; CDR3aa: CASSQVGAGGTDTQYF
abundance: .; d_gene: .; j_gene: TRBJ2-7; v_gene: TRBV12-2; CDR3nt: TGTGCAAGTCGCTTACACCCACCCTTGGGGCGGGAGAATCCCTACGAGCAGTACTTC; CDR3aa: CASRLHPPLGRENPYEQYF
abundance: .; d_gene: .; j_gene: TRBJ1-5; v_gene: TRBV6-4; CDR3nt: TGTGCCAGTGATTGGGTTAGCAGCAATCAGCCCCAGCATTTT; CDR3aa: CASDWVSSNQPQHF
abundance: .; d_gene: TRBD2; j_gene: TRBJ2-7; v_gene: TRBV7-9; CDR3nt: TGTGCCAGCATCGGGGAGGGCTCCTACGAGCAGTACTTC; CDR3aa: CASIGEGSYEQYF
abundance: .; d_gene: .; j_gene: TRBJ1-4; v_gene: TRBV7-9; CDR3nt: TGTGCCAGCAGCTTAGGAGCAGGGCTGAATGAAAAACTGTTTTTT; CDR3aa: CASSLGAGLNEKLFF
abundance: .; d_gene: .; j_gene: TRBJ2-3; v_gene: TRBV13; CDR3nt: TGTGCCAGCAGCTTTGGGGGGGCCCGCACAGATACGCAGTATTTT; CDR3aa: CASSFGGARTDTQYF
abundance: .; d_gene: .; j_gene: TRBJ2-5; v_gene: TRBV14; CDR3nt: TGTGCCAGCAGCCAAGATTTCGGGGGAGCAGGCGAGACCCAGTACTTC; CDR3aa: CASSQDFGGAGETQYF
abundance: .; d_gene: TRBD2; j_gene: TRBJ2-5; v_gene: TRBV7-8; CDR3nt: TGTGCCAGCAGCTTACTAGCGGGGAGTCAAGAGACCCAGTACTTC; CDR3aa: CASSLLAGSQETQYF
abundance: few; d_gene: .; j_gene: TRBJ2-1; v_gene: TRBV7-2; CDR3nt: TGTGCCAGCAGCTTAGGATGGCAGAACTACAATGAGCAGTTCTTC; CDR3aa: CASSLGWQNYNEQFF
abundance: once; d_gene: .; j_gene: TRBJ2-7; v_gene: TRBV21-1; CDR3nt: TGTGCCAGCAGCAGTGGGACAGTGGAGCAGTACTTC; CDR3aa: CASSSGTVEQYF
abundance: .; d_gene: TRBD2; j_gene: TRBJ2-3; v_gene: TRBV27; CDR3nt: TGTGCCAGCACCCCACTAGCGGGAGGGTTAGATACGCAGTATTTT; CDR3aa: CASTPLAGGLDTQYF
abundance: .; d_gene: .; j_gene: TRBJ1-2; v_gene: TRBV7-2; CDR3nt: TGTGCCAGCAGCCCGGGAATGAGGCGGGAAGGCTACACCTTC; CDR3aa: CASSPGMRREGYTF
abundance: .; d_gene: TRBD2; j_gene: TRBJ2-2; v_gene: TRBV19; CDR3nt: TGTGCCAGTAGGGCCAGATCAGCGGGAGTCGACACCGGGGAGCTGTTTTTT; CDR3aa: CASRARSAGVDTGELFF
abundance: once; d_gene: .; j_gene: TRBJ2-2; v_gene: TRBV5-1; CDR3nt: TGCGCCAGCAGCTTGAAGGGACAAAACACCGGGGAGCTGTTTTTT; CDR3aa: CASSLKGQNTGELFF
abundance: .; d_gene: TRBD2; j_gene: TRBJ2-2; v_gene: TRBV19; CDR3nt: TGTGCCTTACTAGCGGGAGGCACCGGGGAGCTGTTTTTT; CDR3aa: CALLAGGTGELFF
abundance: few; d_gene: .; j_gene: TRBJ1-2; v_gene: TRBV28; CDR3nt: TGTGCCAGCAGTGACGACAGCTCTAACTATGGCTACACCTTC; CDR3aa: CASSDDSSNYGYTF
abundance: .; d_gene: TRBD1; j_gene: TRBJ2-2; v_gene: TRBV28; CDR3nt: TGTGCCAGCAGTTTAGGAGACAGGGACACCGGGGAGCTGTTTTTT; CDR3aa: CASSLGDRDTGELFF
abundance: .; d_gene: .; j_gene: TRBJ2-5; v_gene: TRBV7-9; CDR3nt: TGTGCCAGCAGCCCACCGGGGTACGAGACCCAGTACTTC; CDR3aa: CASSPPGYETQYF
abundance: few; d_gene: TRBD1; j_gene: TRBJ1-1; v_gene: TRBV10-3; CDR3nt: TGTGCCATCAGTGATCTGGGACAGGGGAACACTGAAGCTTTCTTT; CDR3aa: CAISDLGQGNTEAFF
abundance: .; d_gene: TRBD2; j_gene: TRBJ2-2; v_gene: TRBV11-2; CDR3nt: TGTGCCAGCAGCCCGGGGACTAGCGGGAATGGGGACACCGGGGAGCTGTTTTTT; CDR3aa: CASSPGTSGNGDTGELFF
abundance: .; d_gene: TRBD1; j_gene: TRBJ2-1; v_gene: TRBV5-1; CDR3nt: TGCGCCAGCAGCTTTAGACAGGGGGCGAGGGGTGAGCAGTTCTTC; CDR3aa: CASSFRQGARGEQFF
abundance: .; d_gene: TRBD2; j_gene: TRBJ2-2; v_gene: TRBV7-9; CDR3nt: TGTGCCAGCAGCCCCATAGCGGGAAAAACCGGGGAGCTGTTTTTT; CDR3aa: CASSPIAGKTGELFF
abundance: few; d_gene: .; j_gene: TRBJ1-3; v_gene: TRBV20-1; CDR3nt: TGCAGTGCAAGGAGGGGAAACACCATATATTTT; CDR3aa: CSARRGNTIYF
abundance: .; d_gene: TRBD1; j_gene: TRBJ2-1; v_gene: TRBV24-1; CDR3nt: TGTGCCACCAGTGATTTGGGAACAGGGGCCCACAATGAGCAGTTCTTC; CDR3aa: CATSDLGTGAHNEQFF
abundance: once; d_gene: TRBD1; j_gene: TRBJ1-5; v_gene: TRBV6-6; CDR3nt: TGTGCCAGCAGTTATTCAACAGGGGGCGCTAATCAGCCCCAGCATTTT; CDR3aa: CASSYSTGGANQPQHF
abundance: .; d_gene: .; j_gene: TRBJ1-2; v_gene: TRBV2; CDR3nt: TGTGCCAGCACCTACACAGGGACGAATGGCTACACCTTC; CDR3aa: CASTYTGTNGYTF
abundance: once; d_gene: .; j_gene: TRBJ2-3; v_gene: TRBV2; CDR3nt: TGTGCCAGCAGACGCCAGGGGTCCAGGGCAGATACGCAGTATTTT; CDR3aa: CASRRQGSRADTQYF
abundance: .; d_gene: .; j_gene: TRBJ2-2; v_gene: TRBV5-6; CDR3nt: TGTGCCAGCAGTCGATCCGGGGAAACCGGGGAGCTGTTTTTT; CDR3aa: CASSRSGETGELFF
abundance: .; d_gene: TRBD1; j_gene: TRBJ1-5; v_gene: TRBV28; CDR3nt: TGTGCCAGCAGTTTGGTCCCGGGAGGACAGGGTGGACAGCCCCAGCATTTT; CDR3aa: CASSLVPGGQGGQPQHF
abundance: .; d_gene: .; j_gene: TRBJ2-7; v_gene: TRBV5-6; CDR3nt: TGTGCCAGCAGCTTGGCCGGAGGGCCCCTCTACGAGCAGTACTTC; CDR3aa: CASSLAGGPLYEQYF
abundance: .; d_gene: TRBD1; j_gene: TRBJ1-2; v_gene: TRBV9; CDR3nt: TGTGCCAGCAGCGAACAGGGGGCCTATGGCTACACCTTC; CDR3aa: CASSEQGAYGYTF
abundance: .; d_gene: TRBD1; j_gene: TRBJ1-6; v_gene: TRBV4-2; CDR3nt: TGTGCCAGCAGCCAAGTGGGGACAGGGAACTCACCCCTCCACTTT; CDR3aa: CASSQVGTGNSPLHF
abundance: .; d_gene: TRBD1; j_gene: TRBJ1-1; v_gene: TRBV15; CDR3nt: TGTGCCACCAGCAGAGATAAGACAGGGCTGAACACTGAAGCTTTCTTT; CDR3aa: CATSRDKTGLNTEAFF
abundance: .; d_gene: .; j_gene: TRBJ1-3; v_gene: TRBV28; CDR3nt: TGTGCCAGCAGAACTCAGGGAAGCCCTGGAAACACCATATATTTT; CDR3aa: CASRTQGSPGNTIYF
abundance: .; d_gene: TRBD1; j_gene: TRBJ2-1; v_gene: TRBV7-9; CDR3nt: TGTGCCAGCAGCACCCGACAGGGACCTAACAATGAGCAGTTCTTC; CDR3aa: CASSTRQGPNNEQFF
abundance: .; d_gene: TRBD1; j_gene: TRBJ1-5; v_gene: TRBV28; CDR3nt: TGTGCCAGCAGTTCCGTGGGACAGGGGCGTCAGCCCCAGCATTTT; CDR3aa: CASSSVGQGRQPQHF
abundance: .; d_gene: TRBD1; j_gene: TRBJ1-1; v_gene: TRBV19; CDR3nt: TGTGCCAGTAGCCCCTGGCAGGGGGCGAAAACTGAAGCTTTCTTT; CDR3aa: CASSPWQGAKTEAFF
abundance: .; d_gene: TRBD2; j_gene: TRBJ2-2; v_gene: TRBV5-1; CDR3nt: TGCGCCAGCAGCTTCACCGGGGGGAATACCGGGGAGCTGTTTTTT; CDR3aa: CASSFTGGNTGELFF